The clone carrying this TCR beta chain was detected a few times. RNA was isolated and reverse transcribed to cDNA, the sequencing template. TCRdb's copy holds only in-frame clones and misses some; the assay was immunoSEQ multiplex PCR. Among roughly 210,000 clones listed, over 40% were seen once. This sample was taken from a study of CD8+ T cells in alopecia areata. This sample's treatment: oral pan-JAK inhibitor, 5-10 mg twice daily. Trimming took off 5 bases at V and 0 bases at J, with 8 bases between the two ends. Looked up from germline, CDR1 is SQVTM and CDR2 is ANQGSEA. The CDR3 runs 12 residues.

The receptor was derived from a human donor with alopecia areata. The chain has TRBV29-1 and TRBJ2-7, with a tentative D call TRBD2 (5 bases). Sequencing was performed on CD4+ T cells sorted from blood, taken around week 37, from a patient treated with tofacitinib. The CDR3 loop reads CSVSGGSYEQYF. In DNA form, the CDR3 reads TGCAGCGTTAGCGGCGGCTCCTACGAGCAGTACTTC.